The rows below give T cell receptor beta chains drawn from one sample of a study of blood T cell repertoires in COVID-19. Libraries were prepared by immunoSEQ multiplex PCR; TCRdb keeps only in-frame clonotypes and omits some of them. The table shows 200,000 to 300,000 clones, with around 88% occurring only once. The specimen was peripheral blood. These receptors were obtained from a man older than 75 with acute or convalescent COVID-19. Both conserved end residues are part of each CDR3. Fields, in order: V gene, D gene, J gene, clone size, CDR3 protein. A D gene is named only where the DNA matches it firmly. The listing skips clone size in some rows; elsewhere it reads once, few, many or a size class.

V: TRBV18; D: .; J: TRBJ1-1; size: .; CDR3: CASSPQAGIMNTEAFF
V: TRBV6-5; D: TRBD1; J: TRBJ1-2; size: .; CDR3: CATQGGANYGYTF
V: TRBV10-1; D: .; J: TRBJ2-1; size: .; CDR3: CASSNRGAGSWVYEQFF
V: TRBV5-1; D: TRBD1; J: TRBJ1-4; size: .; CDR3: CASRYGQATNEKLFF
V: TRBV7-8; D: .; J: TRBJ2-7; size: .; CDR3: CASQQGQTYEQYF
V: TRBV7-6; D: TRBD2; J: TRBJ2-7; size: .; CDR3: CASSEEREGRGEQYF
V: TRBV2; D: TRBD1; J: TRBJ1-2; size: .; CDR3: CASSSRQGAPFGSYTF
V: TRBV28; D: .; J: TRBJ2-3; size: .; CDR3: CASIAWNTDTQYF
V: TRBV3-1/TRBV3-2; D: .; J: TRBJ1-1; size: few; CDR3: CASRGGSEAFF
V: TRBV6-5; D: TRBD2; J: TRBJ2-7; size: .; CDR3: CASSYRGLASSYEQYF
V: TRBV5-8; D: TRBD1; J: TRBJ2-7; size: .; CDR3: CASSLDRGSREQYF
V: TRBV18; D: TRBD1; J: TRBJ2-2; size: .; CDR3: CASSPVGQGAGVGELFF
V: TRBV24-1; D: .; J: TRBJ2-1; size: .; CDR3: CATSDGQSAPNNEQFF
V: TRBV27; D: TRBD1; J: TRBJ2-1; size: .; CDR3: CASSLSTSGTGPYNEQFF
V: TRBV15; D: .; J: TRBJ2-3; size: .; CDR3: CATSRPGGPNTDTQYF
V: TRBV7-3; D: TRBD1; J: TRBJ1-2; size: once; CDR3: CASSSGTGREGYTF
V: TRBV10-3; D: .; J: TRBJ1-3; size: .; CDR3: CAISDGASGNTIYF
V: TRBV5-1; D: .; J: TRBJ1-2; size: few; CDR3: CASSSPGRVGGYTF
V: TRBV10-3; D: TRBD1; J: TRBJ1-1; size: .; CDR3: CAISSTGRGTEAFF
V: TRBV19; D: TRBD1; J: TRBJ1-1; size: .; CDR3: CASSTLRQGGTEAFF
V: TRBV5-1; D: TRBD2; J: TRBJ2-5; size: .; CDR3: CASSPRVPYVRGAIWETQYF
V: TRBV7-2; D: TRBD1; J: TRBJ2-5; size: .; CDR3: CASSPDRGLQETQYF
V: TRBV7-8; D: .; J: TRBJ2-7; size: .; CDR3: CASSFWGPESSYEQYF
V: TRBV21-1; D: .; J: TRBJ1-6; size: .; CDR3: CASSTAGTPNSPLHF
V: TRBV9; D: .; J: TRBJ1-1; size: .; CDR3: CASSGGGLNTEAFF
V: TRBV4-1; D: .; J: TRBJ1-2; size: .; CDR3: CASSLQPAGSRGYTF
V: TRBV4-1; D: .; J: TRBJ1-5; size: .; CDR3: CASSQPDSHNQPQHF
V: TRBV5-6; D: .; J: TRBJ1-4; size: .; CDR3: CASSLGQKKLFF
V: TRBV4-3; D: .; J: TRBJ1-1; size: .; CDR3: CASSQAPGMNTEAFF
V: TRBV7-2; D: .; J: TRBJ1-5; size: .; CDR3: CASSLAQGSGQPQHF
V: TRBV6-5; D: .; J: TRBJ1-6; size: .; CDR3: CASSQAENNSPLHF
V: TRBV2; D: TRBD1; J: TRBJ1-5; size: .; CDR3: CASSERTGENQPQHF
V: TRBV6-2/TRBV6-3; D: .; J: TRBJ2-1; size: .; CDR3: CASSKTVYNEQFF
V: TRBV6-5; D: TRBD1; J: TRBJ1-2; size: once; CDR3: CASSYLSRGRDYGYTF
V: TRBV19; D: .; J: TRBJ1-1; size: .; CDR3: CASSSLATGTEAFF
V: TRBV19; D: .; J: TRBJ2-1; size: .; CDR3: CASSTNYNEQFF
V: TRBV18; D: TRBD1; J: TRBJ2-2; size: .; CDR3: CASSRQGAERLFF
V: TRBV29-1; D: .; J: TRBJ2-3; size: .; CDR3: CSVRLGADTQYF
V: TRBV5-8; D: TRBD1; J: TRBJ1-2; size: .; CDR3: CASSLEQGNSNYGYTF
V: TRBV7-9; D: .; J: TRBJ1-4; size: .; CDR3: CASSFRGTTNEKLFF
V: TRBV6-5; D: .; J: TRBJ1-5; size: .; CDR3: CASTRDGNSNQPQHF
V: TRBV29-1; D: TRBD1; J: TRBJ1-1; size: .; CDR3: CSGTGGNTEAFF
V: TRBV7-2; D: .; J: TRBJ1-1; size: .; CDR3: CASSFQGHGEAFF
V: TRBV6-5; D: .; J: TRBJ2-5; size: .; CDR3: CASPSGERARETQYF
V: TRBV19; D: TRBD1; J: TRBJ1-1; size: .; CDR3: CASSRDRDSMNTEAFF
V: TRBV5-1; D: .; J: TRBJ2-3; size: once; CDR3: CASSLESGDTQYF